Detailed here is one TCR beta chain. The treatment denotes: 15 to 20 received Ad26.COV2.S at low or high dose, single or two shots; roughly 5 received placebo; per-sample allocation not given. Sampling was done on day 63 after the first vaccine or placebo injection. Donation came from an adult in Boston who was aged 18-55 years. Germline V CDR1 and CDR2: SEHNR, FQNEAQ (reference sequence). The germline V and J ends were trimmed by 9 bases and 2 bases, with 16 bases remaining between them. The CDR3 is made up of 14 amino acids. The data belong to a study of Ad26.COV2.S vaccination and SARS-CoV-2 variants. Study in general: Within the COV1001 Ad26.COV2.S trial arm, the donor was enrolled.

TCRdb keeps only in-frame clones here, not all; method: immunoSEQ multiplex PCR. The data contain 200,000 to 250,000 clones, 70% to 90% of them singletons. The chain couples TRBV7-9 to TRBJ2-5; D remains unclear. This TCR derives from a person between 18 and 65 years old who received the Ad26.COV2.S COVID-19 vaccine or a placebo. This material consisted of peripheral blood, taken in a trial of Ad26.COV2.S vaccine versus placebo. CDR3 amino acids: CARILLLDQETQYF. The CDR3 region has the DNA TGTGCCAGGATCCTGCTCTTAGATCAAGAGACCCAGTACTTC.